Below, 5 T cell receptor beta chains from the same sample are listed, as sequenced in a study of OX40 agonist ivuxolimab in advanced cancers. Sequenced by immunoSEQ multiplex PCR; TCRdb stores in-frame clones only, minus some. The table shows about 27,000 clones, with 70% to 90% occurring only once. Specimen: CD4+ or CD8+ T cells sorted from blood, collected in a trial of the OX40 agonist ivuxolimab. The source of these receptors is an adult with an advanced solid tumor such as melanoma, head and neck, liver or kidney cancer.

Only a few counts were recorded for this clone. The gene calls are TRBV5-6 and TRBJ1-6, with 7 bases lining up with TRBD1. Germline CDR1 and CDR2: SGHDT and YYEEEE. CDR3 length equals 15 residues. J was trimmed by 9 bases and V by 4 bases; bases with no gene match: 10. DNA of the CDR3: TGTGCCAGCAGCCCCTCGACAGGGTTCCCTTCACCCCTCCACTTT. Encoded protein: CASSPSTGFPSPLHF.

This chain uses TRBV7-9 with TRBJ1-1; TRBD1 matches 7 bases. Germline CDR1 reads SEHNR; CDR2 reads FQNEAQ (reference sequence). V was pared by 6 bases and J by 6 bases, with 7 bases of the junction left unmatched. This CDR3 spans 13 amino acids. CDR3 in amino acids: CASRDGTVPEAFF. Written as DNA, the CDR3 is TGTGCCAGCAGAGACGGGACAGTCCCTGAAGCTTTCTTT.

The chain recombines TRBV6-1 with TRBJ2-3; TRBD2 matches 12 bases. V shed 4 bases, J shed 2 bases, and the junction held 4 bases outside the gene matches. The CDR3 contains 16 residues. Germline CDR1 reads MNHNS; CDR2 reads SASEGT. Here the CDR3 DNA reads TGTGCCAGCAGTGTACTAGCGGGAGGACCCACAGATACGCAGTATTTT. Residues: CASSVLAGGPTDTQYF.

V usage is TRBV29-1 and J usage is TRBJ1-2; D not resolved. V lost 4 bases to trimming and J lost 4 bases, with 22 bases between them. Per the germline V gene, CDR1 is SQVTM and CDR2 is ANQGSEA. The CDR3 loop spans 16 amino acids. The CDR3 here is CSVAGIVSRASYGYTF. The CDR3 bases are TGCAGCGTTGCGGGGATCGTCTCCCGGGCTTCCTATGGCTACACCTTC. Full variable domain (rest looked up from reference TRBV29-1 and TRBJ1-2): SAVISQKPSRDICQRGTSLTIQCQVDSQVTMMFWYRQQPGQSLTLIATANQGSEATYESGFVIDKFPISRPNLTFSTLTVSNMSPEDSSIYLCSVAGIVSRASYGYTFGSGTRLTVV.

This chain links TRBV27 with TRBJ2-3; 8 nucleotides match TRBD2. With 8 bases clipped from V and 2 bases from J, the junction kept 9 bases outside the gene matches. The CDR3 covers 15 residues. The germline gives CDR1 MNHEY, CDR2 SMNVEV (reference sequence). This CDR3 is CASCPLAEFTDTQYF. CDR3 bases: TGTGCCAGCTGTCCACTAGCGGAGTTCACAGATACGCAGTATTTT.